A single sample gave rise to the 10 T cell receptor beta chains below, sequenced in a study of early stage breast cancer tumors. Assay used: immunoSEQ multiplex PCR; TCRdb lists only in-frame clones, some missing. The sample shows 25,000 to 35,000 clones, 60% to 80% of them seen only once. The sequencing input was blood. The receptors here all came from a person aged 35-55 years with breast cancer.

The chain links TRBV28 to TRBJ1-3; D is uncertain. From germline, CDR1 is MDHEN and CDR2 SYDVKM. Deletions cut 3 bases from V and 4 bases from J, with 10 bases between. This CDR3 region has 14 residues. The chain's CDR3 is CASSLDLGGNTIYF. The CDR3 DNA follows: TGTGCCAGCAGTTTGGATCTGGGGGGAAACACCATATATTTT.

The genes are TRBV28 and TRBJ1-2; D is perhaps TRBD1 (5 bases). The germline V gene encodes CDR1 MDHEN and CDR2 SYDVKM. CDR3 size: 14 residues. Trimming removed 3 bases at V and 5 bases at J, with 13 bases between. The CDR3: CASSLTQGVYGYTF. For the CDR3, the DNA is TGTGCCAGCAGTTTGACCCAGGGAGTGTATGGCTACACCTTC.

The J gene is TRBJ1-2, the V gene TRBV27; the D is unclear. CDR3 size: 16 residues. The germline gives CDR1 MNHEY, CDR2 SMNVEV (reference sequence). V was pared by 8 bases and J by 2 bases, with 21 bases between. The CDR3 region has the DNA TGTGCCAGCTCCTCCCCTTCGGGCAGGACCAACTATGGCTACACCTTC. Protein sequence: CASSSPSGRTNYGYTF.

The rearrangement uses TRBV10-3 and TRBJ2-3, with TRBD1 identical over 7 bases. The V gene end was trimmed by 10 bases and the J gene end by 3 bases; junction bases not matched to a gene: 10. Looked up from germline, CDR1 is ENHRY and CDR2 is SYGVKD. The CDR3 has 14 amino acids. In nucleotides, the CDR3 is TGTGCCACCGCTATTGGACAGGTGACAGATACGCAGTATTTT. Translation: CATAIGQVTDTQYF.

The chain is built from TRBV6-6 and TRBJ1-1; no reliable D call. Germline V CDR1 and CDR2: MNHNY, SVGAGI (reference sequence). The CDR3 has 13 amino acids. V lost 7 bases to trimming and J lost 1 base, with 10 bases between them. The CDR3 is CASTEWGNTEAFF. Here the CDR3 DNA reads TGTGCCAGCACCGAGTGGGGGAACACTGAAGCTTTCTTT.

The rearrangement links TRBV10-3 to TRBJ2-3; tentatively, D is TRBD1 (5 bases). Trimming left V 6 bases short and J 0 bases short, with 10 bases between. Germline V gene data show CDR1 as ENHRY and CDR2 as SYGVKD. CDR3 size: 14 residues. As DNA, the CDR3 is TGTGCCATCAGCGCCCCAGGGAGCACAGATACGCAGTATTTT. This codes for CAISAPGSTDTQYF.

This clone has a handful of counts. The chain uses TRBV11-2 and TRBJ2-1; 9 nucleotides agree with TRBD2. CDR3 length equals 14 residues. CDR1 is SGHAT and CDR2 is FQNNGV in the germline V gene. Trimming took 5 bases from V and 8 from J; bases not matched to a gene: 7. This chain's CDR3 is CASSPSSGRDEQFF. The DNA of the CDR3 is TGTGCCAGCAGCCCGAGTAGCGGGAGAGATGAGCAGTTCTTC.

This clone has just one count. The chain carries TRBV4-1 and TRBJ2-7; 13 nucleotides line up with TRBD2. After removal of 1 base from V and 5 bases from J, the junction contained 17 bases not matched to a gene. This CDR3 comprises 20 residues. Germline CDR1 reads MGHRA; CDR2 reads YSYEKL. CDR3 DNA sequence: TGCGCCAGCAGCCAAGGAATGCCGGGACTAGCGGGACTAAAAGGGGACGAGCAGTACTTC. It yields the protein CASSQGMPGLAGLKGDEQYF.

The chain recombines TRBV4-1 with TRBJ2-2, with 7 positions matching TRBD2. With 0 bases clipped from V and 1 base from J, the junction kept 2 bases outside the gene matches. The CDR3 is made up of 16 amino acids. Germline V CDR1 and CDR2: MGHRA, YSYEKL. The CDR3 loop reads CASSQDWTRNTGELFF. Here the CDR3 DNA reads TGCGCCAGCAGCCAAGATTGGACTAGGAACACCGGGGAGCTGTTTTTT.

The V and J genes are TRBV5-4 and TRBJ1-2; D unclear. Germline V lookup: CDR1 SGHNT, CDR2 YYREEE (reference sequence). The V end lost 4 bases, the J end lost 0 bases, and 10 bases lay between the germline ends. The CDR3 contains 14 residues. The CDR3 DNA reads TGTGCCAGCAGCCCCCGGACGGCTAACTATGGCTACACCTTC. Translation: CASSPRTANYGYTF.